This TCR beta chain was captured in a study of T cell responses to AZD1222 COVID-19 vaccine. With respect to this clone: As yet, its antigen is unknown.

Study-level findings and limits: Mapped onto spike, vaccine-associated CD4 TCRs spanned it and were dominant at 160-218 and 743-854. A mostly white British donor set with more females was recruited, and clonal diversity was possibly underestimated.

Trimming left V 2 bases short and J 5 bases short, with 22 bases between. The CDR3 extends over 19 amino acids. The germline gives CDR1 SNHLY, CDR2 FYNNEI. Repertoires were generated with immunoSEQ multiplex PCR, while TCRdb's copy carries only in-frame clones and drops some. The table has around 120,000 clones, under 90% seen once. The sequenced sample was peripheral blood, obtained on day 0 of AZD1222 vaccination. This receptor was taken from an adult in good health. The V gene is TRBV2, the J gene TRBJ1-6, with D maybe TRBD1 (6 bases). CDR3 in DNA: TGTGCCAGCAGTGAAAGGGGCAATGGCAGGGGTTTCGATAATTCACCCCTCCACTTT. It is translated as CASSERGNGRGFDNSPLHF. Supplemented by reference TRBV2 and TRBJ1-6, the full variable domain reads EPEVTQTPSHQVTQMGQEVILRCVPISNHLYFYWYRQILGQKVEFLVSFYNNEISEKSEIFDDQFSVERPDGSNFTLKIRSTKLEDSAMYFCASSERGNGRGFDNSPLHFGNGTRLTVT.